The source of this TCR beta chain is a study of cytomegalovirus exposure and HLA in healthy donors. Repertoires were generated with immunoSEQ multiplex PCR, while TCRdb's copy carries only in-frame clones and drops some. The sample includes 120,000 or so clones, approximately 81% of them seen just once. Germline V gene lookup returns CDR1 SGHRS and CDR2 YFSETQ. Losses at the gene ends were 4 bases for V and 9 bases for J; bases not matched to a gene: 8. The CDR3 is 14 amino acids. Sample: PBMCs. The rearrangement joins TRBV5-1 to TRBJ2-1; 9 bases agree with TRBD1. The source of this sequence is a woman aged 25 to 45 in good health and CMV-seronegative. As DNA, the CDR3 is TGCGCCAGCAGCCCCCGGGACAGGGAAGCTGAGCAGTTCTTC. Translation gives CASSPRDREAEQFF.